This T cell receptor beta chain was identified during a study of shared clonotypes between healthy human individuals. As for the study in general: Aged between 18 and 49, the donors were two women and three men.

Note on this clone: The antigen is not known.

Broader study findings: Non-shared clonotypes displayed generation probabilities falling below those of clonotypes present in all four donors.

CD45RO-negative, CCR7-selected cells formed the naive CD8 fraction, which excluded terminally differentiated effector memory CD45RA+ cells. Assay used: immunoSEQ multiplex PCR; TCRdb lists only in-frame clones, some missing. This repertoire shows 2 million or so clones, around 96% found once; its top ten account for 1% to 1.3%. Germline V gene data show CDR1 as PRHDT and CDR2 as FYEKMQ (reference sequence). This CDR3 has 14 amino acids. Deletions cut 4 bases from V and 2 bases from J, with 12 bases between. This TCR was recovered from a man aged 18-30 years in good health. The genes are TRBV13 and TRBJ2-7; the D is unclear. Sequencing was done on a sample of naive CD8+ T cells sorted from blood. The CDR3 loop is CASSSLYGAYEQYF. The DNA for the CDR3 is TGTGCCAGCAGCTCCCTCTACGGAGCCTACGAGCAGTACTTC.